The rows below give T cell receptor beta chains drawn from one sample of a study of T cell repertoires in cytomegalovirus infection. These TCRs are of unknown antigen specificity. TCRdb called the reads again in MiXCR, with one record for every CDR3 protein. The top ten hold over 10% of the sample, which has 800,000 to 950,000 distinct CDR3 sequences, around a third seen once. The sample in question was cultured CD8+ T cells from PBMCs, obtained from culture after CMV antigen stimulation. All receptors derive from a human donor in good health (CMV status not recorded). Some clones in this sample may be carry-over from other donors' samples. CDR3s include the opening cysteine and the closing phenylalanine or tryptophan. The order of the fields is D gene, clone size, J gene, V gene, CDR3 DNA, CDR3 protein. The D gene is left open where the match is weak. Clone size is stated in some rows and not others, as once, few, many or a class when expanded.

D: NA
size: NA
J: TRBJ1-5
V: TRBV19
DNA: TGTGCCAATAGTATTGCATATCCAAGCAATCAGCCCCAGCATTTT
CDR3: CANSIAYPSNQPQHF

D: NA
size: few
J: TRBJ1-4
V: TRBV20-1
DNA: TGCAGTGCTAGACAGGGTTGGAGGACTAATGAAAAACTGTTTTTT
CDR3: CSARQGWRTNEKLFF

D: NA
size: NA
J: TRBJ2-5
V: TRBV7-9
DNA: TGTGCCAGCAGCTTACTCGGGGCTGGGGAGGCGGACCAACAAGAGACCCAGTACTTC
CDR3: CASSLLGAGEADQQETQYF

D: TRBD2
size: NA
J: TRBJ2-5
V: TRBV7-6
DNA: TGTGCCAGCAGCTTAGTCCTAGCGGCCCAAGAGACCCAGTACTTC
CDR3: CASSLVLAAQETQYF

D: NA
size: few
J: TRBJ2-5
V: TRBV6-5
DNA: TGTGCCAGCAGTTACGGCAGCGGAGCAGCTCAGACCCAGTACTTC
CDR3: CASSYGSGAAQTQYF

D: NA
size: NA
J: TRBJ2-2
V: TRBV24-1
DNA: TGTGCCACCAGTGAGTCAGGGGCCCTTAGGACCGGGGAGCTGTTTTTT
CDR3: CATSESGALRTGELFF

D: NA
size: NA
J: TRBJ2-3
V: TRBV15
DNA: TGTGCCACCAGCAGGCTAGGCCGGTCAGTCGCAGATACGCAGTATTTT
CDR3: CATSRLGRSVADTQYF

D: TRBD2
size: NA
J: TRBJ2-7
V: TRBV6-5
DNA: TGTGCCAGCACCTGGACTAGCGGGGGTCGGGAGCAGTACTTC
CDR3: CASTWTSGGREQYF

D: NA
size: once
J: TRBJ1-3
V: TRBV25-1
DNA: TGTGCCAGCAGTTTGGGCAGGGCGCCTGGAAACACCATATATTTT
CDR3: CASSLGRAPGNTIYF

D: NA
size: NA
J: TRBJ2-5
V: TRBV29-1
DNA: TGCAGCGTTGAAATTATAGGACAGCAAGAGACCCAGTACTTC
CDR3: CSVEIIGQQETQYF

D: TRBD1
size: few
J: TRBJ2-4
V: TRBV18
DNA: TGTGCCAGCTCACCTGGACAGGGAAGGGGCAAAAACATTCAGTACTTC
CDR3: CASSPGQGRGKNIQYF

D: TRBD1
size: NA
J: TRBJ1-1
V: TRBV6-2/TRBV6-3
DNA: TGTGCCAGCAGTTACGGGGTGGACAGGGGCACTGAAGCTTTCTTT
CDR3: CASSYGVDRGTEAFF

D: TRBD1
size: NA
J: TRBJ2-5
V: TRBV28
DNA: TGTGCCAGCAACCCGAGAGGGGACAGGGATCTCCAAGAGACCCAGTACTTC
CDR3: CASNPRGDRDLQETQYF

D: NA
size: NA
J: TRBJ2-1
V: TRBV28
DNA: TGTGCCACCGAGAGGGGGACGGACTACAATGAGCAGTTCTTC
CDR3: CATERGTDYNEQFF

D: NA
size: few
J: TRBJ1-2
V: TRBV3-1
DNA: TGTGCCAGCAGCCAAGATGCAGGAACAGACTCCTATGGCTACACCTTC
CDR3: CASSQDAGTDSYGYTF

D: NA
size: few
J: TRBJ1-2
V: TRBV28
DNA: TGTGCCAGCAGTTTAACAGGGTATAACTATGGCTACACCTTC
CDR3: CASSLTGYNYGYTF

D: TRBD2
size: few
J: TRBJ2-2
V: TRBV4-1
DNA: TGCGCCAGCAGCCAAGAACCAACGGGGGGGAATGGCGGGGAGCTGTTTTTT
CDR3: CASSQEPTGGNGGELFF

D: TRBD2
size: few
J: TRBJ2-5
V: TRBV19
DNA: TGTGCCAGTAGTATAGTATATCCGCTAGCGGGGACCCAAGAGACCCAGTACTTC
CDR3: CASSIVYPLAGTQETQYF

D: NA
size: NA
J: TRBJ2-4
V: TRBV6-5
DNA: TGTGCCAGCAGTGTCCCTTATGAGGGGAGCCAAAACATTCAGTACTTC
CDR3: CASSVPYEGSQNIQYF

D: NA
size: NA
J: TRBJ2-5
V: TRBV29-1
DNA: TGCAGCGTTGAAGGGACAAGTTACCAAGAGACCCAGTACTTC
CDR3: CSVEGTSYQETQYF

D: NA
size: few
J: TRBJ1-5
V: TRBV7-2
DNA: TGTGCCAGCAGCTCGGACGGACTCTATAGCAATCAGCCCCAGCATTTT
CDR3: CASSSDGLYSNQPQHF

D: NA
size: NA
J: TRBJ1-5
V: TRBV28
DNA: TGTGCCAGCAGTTTATGGGGGGTTGGATCAGGACAGCCCCAGCATTTT
CDR3: CASSLWGVGSGQPQHF

D: NA
size: few
J: TRBJ2-7
V: TRBV7-2
DNA: TGTGCCAGCAGCTTACTAGGGCAGACTAACTACGAGCAGTACTTC
CDR3: CASSLLGQTNYEQYF

D: NA
size: many
J: TRBJ1-6
V: TRBV7-9
DNA: TGTGCCAGCAGCTCCCCGGTAACCGGATCACCCCTCCACTTT
CDR3: CASSSPVTGSPLHF

D: NA
size: NA
J: TRBJ2-3
V: TRBV29-1
DNA: TGCAGCGTTGAATACGGGTTCTCTAGCACAGATACGCAGTATTTT
CDR3: CSVEYGFSSTDTQYF

D: NA
size: many
J: TRBJ2-2
V: TRBV7-6
DNA: TGTGCCAGCACCGAGAGGGCAGGGAAGGTCACCGGGGAGCTGTTTTTT
CDR3: CASTERAGKVTGELFF

D: NA
size: few
J: TRBJ2-3
V: TRBV7-6
DNA: TGTGCCAGCAGCTTAGCAGAGAGATATATCACAGATACGCAGTATTTT
CDR3: CASSLAERYITDTQYF

D: NA
size: NA
J: TRBJ1-1
V: TRBV12-3/TRBV12-4
DNA: TGTGCCAGCAGTCTTAACCCTCGGGGGACTGAAGCTTTCTTT
CDR3: CASSLNPRGTEAFF

D: NA
size: NA
J: TRBJ1-5
V: TRBV10-3
DNA: TGTGCCATCAGTGATGATGGGGGGGCGAATCAGCCCCAGCATTTT
CDR3: CAISDDGGANQPQHF

D: NA
size: few
J: TRBJ1-3
V: TRBV6-5
DNA: TGTGCCAGCAGTTACTCAACCGAGGATCCGATGGAAAACACCATATATTTT
CDR3: CASSYSTEDPMENTIYF

D: NA
size: NA
J: TRBJ1-2
V: TRBV9
DNA: TGTGCCAGCAGCGTAGTGGGTCCCTGGGAAACTAACTATGGCTACACCTTC
CDR3: CASSVVGPWETNYGYTF

D: NA
size: many
J: TRBJ1-2
V: TRBV6-6
DNA: TGTGCCAGCAGTGTCGACAGCTATGGCTACACCTTC
CDR3: CASSVDSYGYTF

D: NA
size: many
J: TRBJ1-1
V: TRBV7-2
DNA: TGTGCCAGCAGCCCTTGGAACACTGAAGCTTTCTTT
CDR3: CASSPWNTEAFF

D: NA
size: NA
J: TRBJ1-2
V: TRBV11-2
DNA: TGTGCCAGCAGCTTAGGGCCGCTCTATGGCTACACCTTC
CDR3: CASSLGPLYGYTF

D: TRBD2
size: NA
J: TRBJ2-1
V: TRBV19
DNA: TGTGCCAGTAGTTCGGTTCGCGGGGGGACAAATGAGCAGTTCTTC
CDR3: CASSSVRGGTNEQFF

D: NA
size: many
J: TRBJ1-5
V: TRBV7-2
DNA: TGTGCCAGCACACTGGGGGGGGCGCAGCCCCAGCATTTT
CDR3: CASTLGGAQPQHF

D: NA
size: few
J: TRBJ1-1
V: TRBV5-1
DNA: TGCGCCAGCAGCTTGGTAGACCAGAACACTGAAGCTTTCTTT
CDR3: CASSLVDQNTEAFF

D: NA
size: NA
J: TRBJ1-1
V: TRBV29-1
DNA: TGCAGCGTTCACATTAACACTGAAGCTTTCTTT
CDR3: CSVHINTEAFF

D: TRBD1
size: few
J: TRBJ1-1
V: TRBV12-3/TRBV12-4
DNA: TGTGCCAGCAGTTTATCCCTGACAGGGAGTAGCACTGAAGCTTTCTTT
CDR3: CASSLSLTGSSTEAFF

D: NA
size: NA
J: TRBJ2-1
V: TRBV27
DNA: TGTGCCAGCAGTTTAAGCGCCCTCCCCTACAATGAGCAGTTCTTC
CDR3: CASSLSALPYNEQFF

D: NA
size: many
J: TRBJ1-1
V: TRBV5-1
DNA: TGCGCCAGCAGCTTGGAGACGATGAACACTGAAGCTTTCTTT
CDR3: CASSLETMNTEAFF

D: NA
size: few
J: TRBJ1-2
V: TRBV18
DNA: TGTGCCAGCTCACCACAAAGGAGCGACTATGGCTACACCTTC
CDR3: CASSPQRSDYGYTF

D: NA
size: NA
J: TRBJ2-5
V: TRBV19
DNA: TGTGCCAGTAGTCCGTGGACATTACAAGAGACCCAGTACTTC
CDR3: CASSPWTLQETQYF

D: NA
size: NA
J: TRBJ1-6
V: TRBV4-1
DNA: TGCGCCAGCAGCCAGCCGGGATCTAGTTCACCCCTCCACTTT
CDR3: CASSQPGSSSPLHF

D: TRBD1
size: few
J: TRBJ2-7
V: TRBV2
DNA: TGTGCCAGCAGTGAAGGGACAGGCGCCTACGAGCAGTACTTC
CDR3: CASSEGTGAYEQYF

D: NA
size: few
J: TRBJ1-2
V: TRBV27
DNA: TGTGCCAGCAGTTTCCAGGACAGTACTAACTATGGCTACACCTTC
CDR3: CASSFQDSTNYGYTF

D: TRBD1
size: NA
J: TRBJ2-1
V: TRBV6-8
DNA: TGTGCCAGCGCCCTGGCAGGGACAGGGGGCCACAATGAGCAGTTCTTC
CDR3: CASALAGTGGHNEQFF

D: NA
size: NA
J: TRBJ2-7
V: TRBV20-1
DNA: TGCAGTGCTTCCAAAATGGGATCTCCTAAGACCTACGAGCAGTACTTC
CDR3: CSASKMGSPKTYEQYF

D: TRBD2
size: many
J: TRBJ2-1
V: TRBV7-2
DNA: TGTGCCAGCAGCCCTCACGGGGGGGACTACAATGAGCAGTTCTTC
CDR3: CASSPHGGDYNEQFF

D: TRBD1
size: NA
J: TRBJ1-2
V: TRBV29-1
DNA: TGCAGCGTTGAAGCTTTCTACACCGGGACAGGGAACTATGGCTACACCTTC
CDR3: CSVEAFYTGTGNYGYTF

D: TRBD1
size: NA
J: TRBJ2-3
V: TRBV20-1
DNA: TGCAGTGCTCAGGACAGGGGAGGAGCAGATACGCAGTATTTT
CDR3: CSAQDRGGADTQYF

D: TRBD1
size: NA
J: TRBJ2-1
V: TRBV9
DNA: TGTGCCAGCAGCGTAGCTAGGGGACAGGGGGGTATTGAGCAGTTCTTC
CDR3: CASSVARGQGGIEQFF

D: TRBD1
size: NA
J: TRBJ2-1
V: TRBV6-5
DNA: TGTGCCAGCACTCCGGGACAGGGGGCTAGTGAGCAGTTCTTC
CDR3: CASTPGQGASEQFF